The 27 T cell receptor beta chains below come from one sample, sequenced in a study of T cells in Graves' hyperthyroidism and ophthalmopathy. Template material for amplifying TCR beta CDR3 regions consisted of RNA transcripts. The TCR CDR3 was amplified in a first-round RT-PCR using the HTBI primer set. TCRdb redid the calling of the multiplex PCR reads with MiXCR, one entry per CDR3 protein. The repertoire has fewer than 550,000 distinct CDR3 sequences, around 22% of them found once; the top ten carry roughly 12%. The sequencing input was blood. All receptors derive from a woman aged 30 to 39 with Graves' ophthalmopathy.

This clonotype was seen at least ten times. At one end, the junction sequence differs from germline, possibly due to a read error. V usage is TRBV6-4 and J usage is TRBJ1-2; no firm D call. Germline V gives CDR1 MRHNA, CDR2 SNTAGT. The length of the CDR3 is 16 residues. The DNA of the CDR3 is TGTGCCAGCAGTGACCCCTCGGTCACACGAGTTCGTGGCCACACCTTC. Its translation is CASSDPSVTRVRGHTF.

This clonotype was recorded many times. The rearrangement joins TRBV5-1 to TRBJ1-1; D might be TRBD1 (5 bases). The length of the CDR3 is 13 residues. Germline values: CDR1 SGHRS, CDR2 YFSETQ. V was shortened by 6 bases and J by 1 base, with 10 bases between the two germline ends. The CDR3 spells CASTLDRNTEAFF. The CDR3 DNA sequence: TGCGCCAGCACCCTAGACAGGAACACTGAAGCTTTCTTT.

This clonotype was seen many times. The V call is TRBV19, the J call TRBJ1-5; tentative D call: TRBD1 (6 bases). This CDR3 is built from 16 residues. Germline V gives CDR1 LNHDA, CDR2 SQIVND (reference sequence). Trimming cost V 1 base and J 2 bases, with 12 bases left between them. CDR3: CASSIVTGRRNQPQHF. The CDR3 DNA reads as TGTGCCAGTAGTATAGTTACAGGGCGGCGCAATCAGCCCCAGCATTTT.

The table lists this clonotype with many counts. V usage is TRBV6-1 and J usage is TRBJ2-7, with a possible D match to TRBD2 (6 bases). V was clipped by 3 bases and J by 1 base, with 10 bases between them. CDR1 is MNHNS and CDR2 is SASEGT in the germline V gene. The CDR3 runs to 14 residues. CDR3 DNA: TGTGCCAGCAGTGAGGGGGGTCCATCCTACGAGCAGTACTTC. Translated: CASSEGGPSYEQYF.

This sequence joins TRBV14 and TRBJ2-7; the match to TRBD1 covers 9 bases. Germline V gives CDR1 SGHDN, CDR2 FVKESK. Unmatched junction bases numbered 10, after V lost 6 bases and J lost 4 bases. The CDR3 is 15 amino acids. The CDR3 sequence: CASRISGTGRYEQYF. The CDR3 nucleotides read TGTGCCAGCAGGATATCCGGGACAGGGCGGTACGAGCAGTACTTC.

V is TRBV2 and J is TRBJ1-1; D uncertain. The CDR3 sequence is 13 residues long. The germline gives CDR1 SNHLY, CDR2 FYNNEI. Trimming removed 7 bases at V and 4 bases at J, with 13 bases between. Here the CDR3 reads CASTYVGVTEAFF. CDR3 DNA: TGTGCCAGCACCTACGTTGGGGTCACTGAAGCTTTCTTT.

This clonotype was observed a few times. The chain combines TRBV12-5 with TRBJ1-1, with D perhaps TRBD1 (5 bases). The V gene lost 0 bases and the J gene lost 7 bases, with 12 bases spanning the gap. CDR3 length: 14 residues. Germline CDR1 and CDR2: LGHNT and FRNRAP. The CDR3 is CASGLVHGGGEAFF. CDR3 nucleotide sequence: TGTGCTAGTGGTTTGGTACACGGGGGAGGTGAAGCTTTCTTT.

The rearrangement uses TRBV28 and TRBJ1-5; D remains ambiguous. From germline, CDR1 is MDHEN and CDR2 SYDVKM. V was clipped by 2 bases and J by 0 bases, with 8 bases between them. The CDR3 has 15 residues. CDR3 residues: CASSLRHGSNQPQHF. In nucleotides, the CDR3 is TGTGCCAGCAGTTTACGCCACGGTAGCAATCAGCCCCAGCATTTT. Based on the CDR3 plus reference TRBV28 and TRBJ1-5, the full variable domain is DVKVTQSSRYLVKRTGEKVFLECVQDMDHENMFWYRQDPGLGLRLIYFSYDVKMKEKGDIPEGYSVSREKKERFSLILESASTNQTSMYLCASSLRHGSNQPQHFGDGTRLSIL.

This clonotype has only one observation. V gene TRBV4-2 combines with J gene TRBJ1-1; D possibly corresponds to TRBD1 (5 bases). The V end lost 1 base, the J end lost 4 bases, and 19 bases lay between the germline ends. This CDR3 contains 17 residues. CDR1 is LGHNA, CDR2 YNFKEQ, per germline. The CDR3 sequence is CASSQGLRGGSGTEAFF. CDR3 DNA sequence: TGTGCCAGCAGCCAAGGTTTGAGGGGAGGGAGTGGCACTGAAGCTTTCTTT.

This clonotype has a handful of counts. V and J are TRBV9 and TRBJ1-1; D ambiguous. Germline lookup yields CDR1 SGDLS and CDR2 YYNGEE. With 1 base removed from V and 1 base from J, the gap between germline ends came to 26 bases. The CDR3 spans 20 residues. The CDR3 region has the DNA TGTGCCAGCAGCGTATCCAACGACAAGGTTCAGCCAGTAGAGAACACTGAAGCTTTCTTT. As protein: CASSVSNDKVQPVENTEAFF.

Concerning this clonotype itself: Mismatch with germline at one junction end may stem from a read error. DNA of the CDR3: TGTGCCAGCAGTTGGCAGGGGGGAGTCCAAGGGACCCAGTACTTC. Translating it yields CASSWQGGVQGTQYF. This chain connects TRBV6-5 to TRBJ2-5, with D possibly matching TRBD1 (7 bases). CDR1 is MNHEY and CDR2 is SVGAGI in the germline V gene. The CDR3 covers 15 residues.

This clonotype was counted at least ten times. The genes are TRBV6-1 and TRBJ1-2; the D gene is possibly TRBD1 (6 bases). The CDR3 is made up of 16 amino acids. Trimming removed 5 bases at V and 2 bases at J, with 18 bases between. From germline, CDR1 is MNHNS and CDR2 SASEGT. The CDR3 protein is CASSPRGSSLNYGYTF. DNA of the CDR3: TGTGCCAGCAGTCCCAGGGGCAGCTCTTTGAACTATGGCTACACCTTC.

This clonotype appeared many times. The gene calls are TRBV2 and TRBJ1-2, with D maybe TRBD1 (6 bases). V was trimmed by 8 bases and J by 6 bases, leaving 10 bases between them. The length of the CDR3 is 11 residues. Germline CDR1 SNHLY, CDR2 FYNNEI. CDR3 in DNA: TGTGCCAGCGTGGCAGGGGATGGCTACACCTTC. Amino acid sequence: CASVAGDGYTF. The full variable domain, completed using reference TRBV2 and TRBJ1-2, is EPEVTQTPSHQVTQMGQEVILRCVPISNHLYFYWYRQILGQKVEFLVSFYNNEISEKSEIFDDQFSVERPDGSNFTLKIRSTKLEDSAMYFCASVAGDGYTFGSGTRLTVV.

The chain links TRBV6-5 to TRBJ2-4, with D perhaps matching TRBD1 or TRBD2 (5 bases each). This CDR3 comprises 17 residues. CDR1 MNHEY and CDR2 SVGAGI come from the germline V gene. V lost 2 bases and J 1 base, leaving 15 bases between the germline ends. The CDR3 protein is CASSYGRGLGAKNIQYF. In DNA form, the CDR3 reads TGTGCCAGCAGTTACGGTCGGGGCCTGGGGGCCAAAAACATTCAGTACTTC.

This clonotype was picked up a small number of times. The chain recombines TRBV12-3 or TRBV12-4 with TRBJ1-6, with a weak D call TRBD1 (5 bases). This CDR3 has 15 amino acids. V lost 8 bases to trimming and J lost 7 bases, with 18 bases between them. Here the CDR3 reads CASCGAQKPNSPLHF. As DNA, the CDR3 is TGTGCCAGCTGTGGGGCCCAGAAACCCAATTCACCCCTCCACTTT.

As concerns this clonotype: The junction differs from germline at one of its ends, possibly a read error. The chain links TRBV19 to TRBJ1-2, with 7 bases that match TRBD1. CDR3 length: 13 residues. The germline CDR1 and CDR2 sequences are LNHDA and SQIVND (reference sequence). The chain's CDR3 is CASSLQGNYGYIF. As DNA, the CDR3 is TGTGCCAGTAGTTTACAGGGGAACTATGGCTACATCTTC.

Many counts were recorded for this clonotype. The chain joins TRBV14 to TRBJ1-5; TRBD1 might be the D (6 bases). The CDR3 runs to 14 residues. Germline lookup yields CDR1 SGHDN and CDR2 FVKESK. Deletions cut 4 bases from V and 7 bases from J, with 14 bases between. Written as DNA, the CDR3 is TGTGCCAGCAGCCCCTCAGGGGTAAGACAGCCCCAGCATTTT. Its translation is CASSPSGVRQPQHF.

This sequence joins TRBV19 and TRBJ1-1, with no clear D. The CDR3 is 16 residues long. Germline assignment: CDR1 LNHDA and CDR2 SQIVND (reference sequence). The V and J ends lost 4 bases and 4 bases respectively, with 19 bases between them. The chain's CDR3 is CASSTLVGQSGTEAFF. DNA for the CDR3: TGTGCCAGTAGTACCTTGGTCGGGCAGTCAGGCACTGAAGCTTTCTTT. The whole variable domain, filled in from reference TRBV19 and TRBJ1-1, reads DGGITQSPKYLFRKEGQNVTLSCEQNLNHDAMYWYRQDPGQGLRLIYYSQIVNDFQKGDIAEGYSVSREKKESFPLTVTSAQKNPTAFYLCASSTLVGQSGTEAFFGQGTRLTVV.

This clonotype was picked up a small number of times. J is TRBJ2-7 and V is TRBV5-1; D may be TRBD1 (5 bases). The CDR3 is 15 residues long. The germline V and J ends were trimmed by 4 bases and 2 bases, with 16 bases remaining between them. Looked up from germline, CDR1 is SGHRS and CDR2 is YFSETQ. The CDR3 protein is CASSLGAGIPYEQYF. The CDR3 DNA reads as TGCGCCAGCAGCCTAGGGGCAGGGATACCCTACGAGCAGTACTTC. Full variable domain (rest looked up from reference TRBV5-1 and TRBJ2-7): KAGVTQTPRYLIKTRGQQVTLSCSPISGHRSVSWYQQTPGQGLQFLFEYFSETQRNKGNFPGRFSGRQFSNSRSEMNVSTLELGDSALYLCASSLGAGIPYEQYFGPGTRLTVT.

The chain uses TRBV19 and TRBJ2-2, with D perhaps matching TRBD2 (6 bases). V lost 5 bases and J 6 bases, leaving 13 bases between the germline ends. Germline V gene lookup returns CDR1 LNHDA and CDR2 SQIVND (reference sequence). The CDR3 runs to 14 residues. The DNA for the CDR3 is TGTGCCAGTAGTGGACCCGGGGAGGCCGGGGAGCTGTTTTTT. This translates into CASSGPGEAGELFF.

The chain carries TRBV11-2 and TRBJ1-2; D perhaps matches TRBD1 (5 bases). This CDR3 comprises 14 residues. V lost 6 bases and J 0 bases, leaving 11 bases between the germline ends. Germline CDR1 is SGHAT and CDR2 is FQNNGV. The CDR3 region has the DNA TGTGCCAGCAGTCAAGGGACGTCTAACTATGGCTACACCTTC. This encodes CASSQGTSNYGYTF.

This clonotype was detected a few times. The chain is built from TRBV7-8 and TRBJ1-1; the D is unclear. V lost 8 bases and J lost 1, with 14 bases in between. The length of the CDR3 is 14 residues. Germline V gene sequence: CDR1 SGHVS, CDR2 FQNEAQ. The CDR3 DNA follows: TGTGCCAGCCGCCCGATCGGGGAGAACACTGAAGCTTTCTTT. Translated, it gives CASRPIGENTEAFF.

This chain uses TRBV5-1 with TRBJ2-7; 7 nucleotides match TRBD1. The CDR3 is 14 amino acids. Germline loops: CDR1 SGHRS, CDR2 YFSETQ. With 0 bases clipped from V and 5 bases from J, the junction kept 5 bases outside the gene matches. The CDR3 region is CASSLGQGFHEQYF. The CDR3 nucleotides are TGCGCCAGCAGCTTGGGACAGGGCTTCCACGAGCAGTACTTC.

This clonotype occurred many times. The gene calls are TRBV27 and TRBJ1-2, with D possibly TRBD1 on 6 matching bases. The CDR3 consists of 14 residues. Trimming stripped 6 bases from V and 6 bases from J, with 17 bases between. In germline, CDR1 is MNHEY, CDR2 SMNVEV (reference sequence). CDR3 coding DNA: TGTGCCAGCAGATCCCTGGGGGGGGCTAATGGCTACACCTTC. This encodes CASRSLGGANGYTF.

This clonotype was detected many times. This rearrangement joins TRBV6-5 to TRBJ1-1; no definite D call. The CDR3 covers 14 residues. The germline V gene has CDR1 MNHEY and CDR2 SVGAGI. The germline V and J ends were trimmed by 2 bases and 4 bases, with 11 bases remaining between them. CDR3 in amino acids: CASSYRIWGTEAFF. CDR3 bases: TGTGCCAGCAGTTACCGGATTTGGGGCACTGAAGCTTTCTTT.

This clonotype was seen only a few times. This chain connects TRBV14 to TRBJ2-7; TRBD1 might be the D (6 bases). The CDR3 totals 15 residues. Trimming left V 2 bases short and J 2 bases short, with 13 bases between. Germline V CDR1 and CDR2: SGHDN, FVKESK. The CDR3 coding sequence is TGTGCCAGCAGCCAACAACAGGGAAAACCCTACGAGCAGTACTTC. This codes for CASSQQQGKPYEQYF.

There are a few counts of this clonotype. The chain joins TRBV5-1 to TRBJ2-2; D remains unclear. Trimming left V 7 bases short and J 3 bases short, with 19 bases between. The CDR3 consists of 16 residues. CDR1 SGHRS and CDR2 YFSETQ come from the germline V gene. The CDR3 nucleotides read TGCGCCAGCCACTCCAGACCCTGGTGGTACACCGGGGAGCTGTTTTTT. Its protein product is CASHSRPWWYTGELFF.